This T cell receptor beta chain was sequenced in a study of T-cell reconstitution after alpha-beta-depleted transplantation in children. Unique molecular identifiers were incorporated into the prepared TCRbeta library. MiXCR, run by TCRdb on the PCR reads, gives a single entry per CDR3 protein. In the table there are roughly 180,000 distinct CDR3 sequences, approximately 10% of which are singletons. Per the germline V gene, CDR1 is MNHEY and CDR2 is SMNVEV (reference sequence). With V trimmed by 0 bases and J by 7 bases, 3 bases remained unmatched. The CDR3 length is 16 residues. This receptor was obtained from a boy aged 2 to 10 with acute myeloid leukemia, due to receive a stem cell transplant. The chain employs TRBV27 and TRBJ1-6; 10 bases are a match to TRBD1. The material was PBMCs, obtained before TCRalphabeta/CD19-depleted stem cell transplant. The CDR3 here is CASSLSGTGVNSPLHF. The DNA for the CDR3 is TGTGCCAGCAGTTTATCAGGGACAGGGGTGAATTCACCCCTCCACTTT.